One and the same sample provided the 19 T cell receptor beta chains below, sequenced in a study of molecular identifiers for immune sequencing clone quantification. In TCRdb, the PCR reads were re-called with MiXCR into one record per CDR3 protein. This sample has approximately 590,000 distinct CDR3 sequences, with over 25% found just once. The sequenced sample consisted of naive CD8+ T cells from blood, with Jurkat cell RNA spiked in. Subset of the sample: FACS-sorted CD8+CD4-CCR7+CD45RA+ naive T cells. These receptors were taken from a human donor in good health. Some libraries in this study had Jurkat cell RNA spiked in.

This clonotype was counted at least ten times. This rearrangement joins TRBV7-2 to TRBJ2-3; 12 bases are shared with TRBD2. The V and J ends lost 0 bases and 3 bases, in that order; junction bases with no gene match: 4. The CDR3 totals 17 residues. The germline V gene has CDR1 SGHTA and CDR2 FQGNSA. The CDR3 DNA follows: TGTGCCAGCAGCTTAGCGAGGACTAGCGGGAAGACAGATACGCAGTATTTT. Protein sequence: CASSLARTSGKTDTQYF.

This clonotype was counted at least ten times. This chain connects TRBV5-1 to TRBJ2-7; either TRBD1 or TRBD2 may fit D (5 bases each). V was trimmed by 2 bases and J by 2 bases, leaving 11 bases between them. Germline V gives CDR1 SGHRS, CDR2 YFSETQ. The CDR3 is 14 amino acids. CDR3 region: CASSFGTKPYEQYF. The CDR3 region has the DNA TGCGCCAGCAGCTTTGGGACGAAACCCTACGAGCAGTACTTC. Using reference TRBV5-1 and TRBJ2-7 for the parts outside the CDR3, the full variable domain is KAGVTQTPRYLIKTRGQQVTLSCSPISGHRSVSWYQQTPGQGLQFLFEYFSETQRNKGNFPGRFSGRQFSNSRSEMNVSTLELGDSALYLCASSFGTKPYEQYFGPGTRLTVT.

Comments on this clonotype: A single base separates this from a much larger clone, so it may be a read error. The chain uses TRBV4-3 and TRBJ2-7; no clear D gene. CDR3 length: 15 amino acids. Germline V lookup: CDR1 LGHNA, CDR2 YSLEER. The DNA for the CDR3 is TGCGCCAGCAACCAAGACCGCAAGGCCACCTACGAGCAGTACTTC. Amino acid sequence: CASNQDRKATYEQYF.

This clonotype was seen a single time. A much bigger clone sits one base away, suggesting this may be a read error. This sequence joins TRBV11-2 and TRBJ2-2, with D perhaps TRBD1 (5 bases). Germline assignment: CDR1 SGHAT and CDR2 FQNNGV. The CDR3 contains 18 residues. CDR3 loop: CSSSSLQDIPSNTGELFF. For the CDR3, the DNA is TGTTCCAGCAGTTCACTCCAGGACATTCCCTCGAACACCGGGGAGCTGTTTTTT.

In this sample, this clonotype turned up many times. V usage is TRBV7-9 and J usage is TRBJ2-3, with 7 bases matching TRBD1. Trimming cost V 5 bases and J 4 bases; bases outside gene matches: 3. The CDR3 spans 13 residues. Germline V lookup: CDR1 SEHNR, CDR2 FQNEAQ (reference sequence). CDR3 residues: CASSPQGADTQYF. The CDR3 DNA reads TGTGCCAGCAGCCCCCAGGGGGCAGATACGCAGTATTTT.

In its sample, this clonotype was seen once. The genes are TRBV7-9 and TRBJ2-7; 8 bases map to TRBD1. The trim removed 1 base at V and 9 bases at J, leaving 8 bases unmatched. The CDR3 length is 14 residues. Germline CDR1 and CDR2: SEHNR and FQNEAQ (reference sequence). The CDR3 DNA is TGTGCCAGCAGCTTAGAGACAGGGGTGGACGTGCAGTACTTC. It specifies CASSLETGVDVQYF.

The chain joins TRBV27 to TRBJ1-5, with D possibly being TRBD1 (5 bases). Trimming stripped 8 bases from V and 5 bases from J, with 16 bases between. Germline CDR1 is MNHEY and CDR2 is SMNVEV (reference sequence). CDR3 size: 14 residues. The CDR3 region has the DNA TGTGCCAGCGGTTATTCAGGGAGGGATCAGCCCCAGCATTTT. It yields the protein CASGYSGRDQPQHF.

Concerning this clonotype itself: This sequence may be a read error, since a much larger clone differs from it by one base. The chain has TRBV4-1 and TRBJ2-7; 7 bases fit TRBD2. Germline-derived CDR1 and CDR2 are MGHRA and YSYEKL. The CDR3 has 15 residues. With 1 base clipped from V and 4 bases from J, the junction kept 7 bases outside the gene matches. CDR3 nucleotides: TGCGCCAGCAGCCAAGCTTGGCAGGGAGGGTACGAGCAGTACTTC. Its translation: CASSQAWQGGYEQYF.

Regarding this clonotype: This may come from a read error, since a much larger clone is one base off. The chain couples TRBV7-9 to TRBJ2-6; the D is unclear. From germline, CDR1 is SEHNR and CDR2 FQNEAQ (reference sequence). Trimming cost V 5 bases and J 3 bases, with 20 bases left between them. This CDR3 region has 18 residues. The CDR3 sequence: CASSTPISTEVGANVLTF. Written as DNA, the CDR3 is TGTGCCAGCAGCACCCCCATAAGTACAGAGGTTGGGGCCAACGTCCTGACTTTC.

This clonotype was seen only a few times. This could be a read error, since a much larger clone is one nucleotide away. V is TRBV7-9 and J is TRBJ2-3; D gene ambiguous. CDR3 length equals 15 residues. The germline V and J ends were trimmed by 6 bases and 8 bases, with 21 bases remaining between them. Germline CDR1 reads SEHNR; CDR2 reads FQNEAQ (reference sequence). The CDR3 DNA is TGTGCCAGCAGTCCGCCGGGCCCCCCTCATGGTACGCAGTATTTT. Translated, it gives CASSPPGPPHGTQYF.

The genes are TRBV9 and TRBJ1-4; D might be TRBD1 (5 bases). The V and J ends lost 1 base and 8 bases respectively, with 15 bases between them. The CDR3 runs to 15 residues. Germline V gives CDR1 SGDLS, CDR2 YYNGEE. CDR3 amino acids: CASSVSGQGGEKLFF. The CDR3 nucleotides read TGTGCCAGCAGCGTATCCGGGCAGGGTGGCGAAAAACTGTTTTTT.

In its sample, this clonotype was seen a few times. Here the CDR3 reads CASSTMTDGDANYGYTF. As DNA, the CDR3 is TGTGCCAGCAGCACCATGACAGACGGGGACGCTAACTATGGCTACACCTTC. This rearrangement joins TRBV9 to TRBJ1-2; D may be TRBD1 (5 bases). Trimming took off 4 bases at V and 0 bases at J, with 19 bases between the two ends. The CDR3 sequence is 17 residues long. Germline loops: CDR1 SGDLS, CDR2 YYNGEE.

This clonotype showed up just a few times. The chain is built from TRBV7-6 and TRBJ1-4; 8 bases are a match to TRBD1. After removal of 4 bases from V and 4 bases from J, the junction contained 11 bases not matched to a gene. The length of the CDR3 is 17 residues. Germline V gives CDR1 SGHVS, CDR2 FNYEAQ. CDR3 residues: CASSSSWTGTVNEKLFF. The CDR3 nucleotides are TGTGCCAGCAGCTCGTCGTGGACAGGGACAGTTAATGAAAAACTGTTTTTT.

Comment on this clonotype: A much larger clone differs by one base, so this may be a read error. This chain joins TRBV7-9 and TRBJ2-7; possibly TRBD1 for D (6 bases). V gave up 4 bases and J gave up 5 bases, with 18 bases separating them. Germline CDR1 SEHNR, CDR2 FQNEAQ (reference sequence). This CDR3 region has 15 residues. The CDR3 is CASSWAAGASDEQYF. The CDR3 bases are TGTGCCAGCAGCTGGGCGGCAGGGGCGAGTGACGAGCAGTACTTC.

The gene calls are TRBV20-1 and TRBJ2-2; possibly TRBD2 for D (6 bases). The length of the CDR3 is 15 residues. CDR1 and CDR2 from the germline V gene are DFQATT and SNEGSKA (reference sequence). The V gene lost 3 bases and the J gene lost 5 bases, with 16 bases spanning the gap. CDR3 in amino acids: CSASRAGGKTGELFF. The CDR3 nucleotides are TGCAGTGCTAGCAGGGCAGGAGGGAAAACCGGGGAGCTGTTTTTT.

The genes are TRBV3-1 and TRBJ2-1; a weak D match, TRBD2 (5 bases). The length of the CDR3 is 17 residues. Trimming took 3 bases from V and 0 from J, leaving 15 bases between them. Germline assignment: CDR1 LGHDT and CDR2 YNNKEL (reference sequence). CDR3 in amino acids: CASSQGRPTSSYNEQFF. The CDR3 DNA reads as TGTGCCAGCAGCCAGGGCCGACCTACTAGCTCCTACAATGAGCAGTTCTTC.

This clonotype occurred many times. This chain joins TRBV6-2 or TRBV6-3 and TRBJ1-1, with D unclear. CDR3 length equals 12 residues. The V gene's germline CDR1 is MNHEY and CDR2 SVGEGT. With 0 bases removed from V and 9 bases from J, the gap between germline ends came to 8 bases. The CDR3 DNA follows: TGTGCCAGCAGTTACTCTTGGGGTCAAGCTTTCTTT. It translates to CASSYSWGQAFF.

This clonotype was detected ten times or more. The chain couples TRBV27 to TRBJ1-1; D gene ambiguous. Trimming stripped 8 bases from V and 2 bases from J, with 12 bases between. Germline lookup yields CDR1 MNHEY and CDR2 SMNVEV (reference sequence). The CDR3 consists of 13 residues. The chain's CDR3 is CASQGTANTEAFF. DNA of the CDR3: TGTGCCAGCCAAGGAACGGCCAACACTGAAGCTTTCTTT.

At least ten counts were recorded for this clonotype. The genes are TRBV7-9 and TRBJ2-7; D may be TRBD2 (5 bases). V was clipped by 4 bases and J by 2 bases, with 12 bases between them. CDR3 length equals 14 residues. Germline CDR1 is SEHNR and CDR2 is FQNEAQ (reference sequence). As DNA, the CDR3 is TGTGCCAGCAGCTCCTCGGGAAAGGCCTACGAGCAGTACTTC. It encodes CASSSSGKAYEQYF.